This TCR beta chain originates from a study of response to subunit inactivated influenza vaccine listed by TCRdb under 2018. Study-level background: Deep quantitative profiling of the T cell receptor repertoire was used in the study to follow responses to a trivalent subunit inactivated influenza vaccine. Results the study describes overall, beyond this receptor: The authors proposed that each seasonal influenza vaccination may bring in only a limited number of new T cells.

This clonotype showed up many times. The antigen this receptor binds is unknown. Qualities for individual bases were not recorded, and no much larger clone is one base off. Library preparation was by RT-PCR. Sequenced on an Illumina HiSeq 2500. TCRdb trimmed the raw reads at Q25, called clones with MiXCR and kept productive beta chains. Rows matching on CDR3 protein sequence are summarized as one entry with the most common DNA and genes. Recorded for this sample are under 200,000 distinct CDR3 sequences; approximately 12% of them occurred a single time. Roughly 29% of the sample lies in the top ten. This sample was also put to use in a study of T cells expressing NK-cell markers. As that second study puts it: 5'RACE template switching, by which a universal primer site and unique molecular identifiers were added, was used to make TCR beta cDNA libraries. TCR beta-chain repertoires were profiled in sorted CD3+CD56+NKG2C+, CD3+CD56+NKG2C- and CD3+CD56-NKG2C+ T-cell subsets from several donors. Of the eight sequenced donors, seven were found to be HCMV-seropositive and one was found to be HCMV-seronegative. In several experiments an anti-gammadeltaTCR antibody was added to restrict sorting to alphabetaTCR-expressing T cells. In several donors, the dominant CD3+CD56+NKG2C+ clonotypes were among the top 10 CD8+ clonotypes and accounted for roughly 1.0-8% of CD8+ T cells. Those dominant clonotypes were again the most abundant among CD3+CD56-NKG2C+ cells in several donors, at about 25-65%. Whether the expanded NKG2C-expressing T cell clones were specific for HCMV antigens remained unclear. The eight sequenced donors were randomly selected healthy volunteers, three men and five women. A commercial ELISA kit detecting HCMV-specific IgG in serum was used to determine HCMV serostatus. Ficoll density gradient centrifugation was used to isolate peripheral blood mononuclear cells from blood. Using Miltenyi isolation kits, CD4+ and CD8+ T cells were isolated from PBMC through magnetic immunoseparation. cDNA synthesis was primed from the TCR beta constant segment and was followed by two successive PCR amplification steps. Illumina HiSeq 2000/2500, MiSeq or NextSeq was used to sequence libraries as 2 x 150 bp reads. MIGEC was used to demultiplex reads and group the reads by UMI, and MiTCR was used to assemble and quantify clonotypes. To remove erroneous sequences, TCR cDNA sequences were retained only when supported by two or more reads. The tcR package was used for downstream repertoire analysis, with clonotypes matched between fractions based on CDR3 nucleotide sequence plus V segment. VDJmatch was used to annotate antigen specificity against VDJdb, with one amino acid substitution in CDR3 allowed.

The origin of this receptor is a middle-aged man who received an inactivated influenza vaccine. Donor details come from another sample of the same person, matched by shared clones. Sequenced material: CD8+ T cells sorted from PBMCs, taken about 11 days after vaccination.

The CDR3 in this case is CASSPGTSHEQFF. The DNA is as follows: TGTGCCAGCAGCCCCGGGACTAGTCATGAGCAGTTCTTC. The sequence is built from TRBV28 and TRBJ2-1, with 8 bases in between that match TRBD2. The CDR3 covers 13 residues, taking in both the cysteine and the phenylalanine. The CDR3 DNA has 39 bases and is translated from base 1. As encoded in the germline V gene, CDR1 is MDHEN while CDR2 is SYDVKM. The junction shows trimming of 6 bases on V and 8 bases on J, and the gene matches do not reach 6 bases of it.